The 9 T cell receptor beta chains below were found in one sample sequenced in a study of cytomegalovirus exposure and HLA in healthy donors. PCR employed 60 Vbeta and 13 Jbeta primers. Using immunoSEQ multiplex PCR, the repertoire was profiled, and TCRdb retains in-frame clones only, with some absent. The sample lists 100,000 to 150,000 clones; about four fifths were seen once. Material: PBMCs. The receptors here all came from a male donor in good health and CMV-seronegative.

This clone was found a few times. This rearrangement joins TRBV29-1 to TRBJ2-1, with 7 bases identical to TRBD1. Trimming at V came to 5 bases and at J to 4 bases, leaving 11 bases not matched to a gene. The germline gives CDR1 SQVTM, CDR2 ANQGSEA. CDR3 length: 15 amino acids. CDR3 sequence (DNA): TGCAGCGTTTTACGACAGGGTTCGGGGTACAATGAGCAGTTCTTC. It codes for CSVLRQGSGYNEQFF.

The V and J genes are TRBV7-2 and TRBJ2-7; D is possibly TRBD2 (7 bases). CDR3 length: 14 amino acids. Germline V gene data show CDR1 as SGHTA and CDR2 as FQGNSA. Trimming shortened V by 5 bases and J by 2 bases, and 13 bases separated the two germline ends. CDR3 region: CASSPGGYTYEQYF. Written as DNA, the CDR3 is TGTGCCAGCAGCCCGGGGGGCTACACCTACGAGCAGTACTTC.

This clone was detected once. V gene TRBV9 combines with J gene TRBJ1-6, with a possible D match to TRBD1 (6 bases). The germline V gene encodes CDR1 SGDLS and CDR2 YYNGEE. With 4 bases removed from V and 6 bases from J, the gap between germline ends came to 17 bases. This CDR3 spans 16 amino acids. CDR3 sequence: CASSPEVGAPNSPLHF. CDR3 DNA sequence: TGTGCCAGCAGCCCGGAGGTGGGGGCACCTAATTCACCCCTCCACTTT.

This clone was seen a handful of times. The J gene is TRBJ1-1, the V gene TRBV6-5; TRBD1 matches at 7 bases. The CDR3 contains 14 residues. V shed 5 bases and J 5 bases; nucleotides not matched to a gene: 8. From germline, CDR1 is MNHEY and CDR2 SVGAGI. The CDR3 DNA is TGTGCCAGCAGTCCCCAGGGGGTAGGGACTGAAGCTTTCTTT. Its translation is CASSPQGVGTEAFF.

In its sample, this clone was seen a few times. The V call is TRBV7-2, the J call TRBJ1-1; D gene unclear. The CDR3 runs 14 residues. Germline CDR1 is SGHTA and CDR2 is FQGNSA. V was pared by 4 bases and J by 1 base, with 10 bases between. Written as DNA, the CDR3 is TGTGCCAGCAGCTCGTTGGGAGGGAACACTGAAGCTTTCTTT. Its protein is CASSSLGGNTEAFF.

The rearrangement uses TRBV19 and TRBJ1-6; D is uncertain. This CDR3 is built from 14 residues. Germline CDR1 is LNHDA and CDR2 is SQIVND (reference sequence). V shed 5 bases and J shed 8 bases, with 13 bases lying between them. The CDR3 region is CASSLPGEDSPLHF. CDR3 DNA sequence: TGTGCCAGTAGTCTTCCTGGGGAGGATTCACCCCTCCACTTT.

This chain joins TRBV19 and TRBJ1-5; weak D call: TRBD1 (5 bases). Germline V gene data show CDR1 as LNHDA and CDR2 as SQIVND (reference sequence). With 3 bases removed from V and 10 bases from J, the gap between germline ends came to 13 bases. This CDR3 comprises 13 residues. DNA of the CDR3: TGTGCCAGTAGTATGAAAGGGGTGGAACCCCAGCATTTT. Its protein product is CASSMKGVEPQHF.

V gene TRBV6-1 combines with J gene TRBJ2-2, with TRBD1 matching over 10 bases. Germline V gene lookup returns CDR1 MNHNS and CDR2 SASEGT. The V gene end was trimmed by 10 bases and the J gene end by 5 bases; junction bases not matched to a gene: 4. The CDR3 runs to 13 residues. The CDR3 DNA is TGTGCCATCGGGACAGGGGTGACCGGGGAGCTGTTTTTT. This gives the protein CAIGTGVTGELFF.

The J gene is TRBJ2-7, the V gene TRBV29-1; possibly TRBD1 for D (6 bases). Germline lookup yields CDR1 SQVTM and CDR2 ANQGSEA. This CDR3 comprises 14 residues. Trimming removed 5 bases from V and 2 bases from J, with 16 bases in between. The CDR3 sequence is CSVIRSRGTYEQYF. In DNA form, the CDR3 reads TGCAGCGTTATCCGGTCTAGGGGGACCTACGAGCAGTACTTC.